A single sample is the source of the 23 T cell receptor beta chains below, sequenced in a study of blood T cell repertoires in COVID-19. Repertoires were generated with immunoSEQ multiplex PCR, while TCRdb's copy carries only in-frame clones and drops some. The data contain about 80,000 clones, about 73% of them singletons. Material for sequencing was peripheral blood. The receptors were sampled from a man aged 50 to 59 with active or convalescent COVID-19.

In this sample, this clone turned up a few times. The chain links TRBV5-8 to TRBJ1-2; 9 positions match TRBD1. The CDR3 has 13 residues. CDR1 and CDR2 (germline): SGHTS, YDEGEE. Losses at the gene ends were 4 bases for V and 6 bases for J; bases not matched to a gene: 4. CDR3 sequence (DNA): TGTGCCAGCAGCGCCCGGGACAGGGATGGCTACACCTTC. Its translation is CASSARDRDGYTF.

This CDR3 reads CASSPRHEVSYEQYF. The CDR3 DNA sequence: TGTGCCAGCAGTCCGCGGCACGAAGTTTCCTACGAGCAGTACTTC. The chain is built from TRBV6-2 or TRBV6-3 and TRBJ2-7; D gene ambiguous. The CDR3 sequence is 15 residues long. Germline CDR1 is MNHEY and CDR2 is SVGEGT. V was cut by 5 bases and J by 1 base, with 15 bases left in between.

There are a few counts of this clone. V is TRBV6-5 and J is TRBJ1-6; D is perhaps TRBD1 (6 bases). V was cut by 6 bases and J by 0 bases, with 9 bases left in between. CDR1 and CDR2 (germline): MNHEY, SVGAGI. This CDR3 has 15 amino acids. The CDR3 loop reads CASSRRGSYNSPLHF. CDR3 DNA: TGTGCCAGCAGCCGCAGGGGCTCCTATAATTCACCCCTCCACTTT.

This chain links TRBV11-3 with TRBJ2-7; 7 bases fit TRBD2. Germline CDR1 reads SGHNT; CDR2 reads YENEEA. The CDR3 runs 13 residues. After removal of 2 bases from V and 5 bases from J, the junction contained 3 bases not matched to a gene. This CDR3 is CASSLRGGNEQYF. As DNA, the CDR3 is TGTGCCAGCAGCTTACGGGGAGGGAACGAGCAGTACTTC.

The chain recombines TRBV9 with TRBJ2-7; 8 bases are shared with TRBD1. The CDR3 has 14 amino acids. V lost 0 bases, J lost 3 bases, and 2 bases stayed unmatched. Germline lookup yields CDR1 SGDLS and CDR2 YYNGEE. CDR3 coding DNA: TGTGCCAGCAGCGTAGGAGACAGGGGCTACGAGCAGTACTTC. This gives the protein CASSVGDRGYEQYF.

This clone was counted at least ten times. V is TRBV11-2 and J is TRBJ1-1, with D possibly matching TRBD1 (6 bases). Between the trimmed V and J ends, which lost 5 bases and 3 bases, there was a span of 16 bases. Per the germline V gene, CDR1 is SGHAT and CDR2 is FQNNGV. The CDR3 sequence is 15 residues long. CDR3: CASSPDTGYDTEAFF. The CDR3 nucleotides are TGTGCCAGCAGCCCGGACACAGGGTACGACACTGAAGCTTTCTTT.

The chain links TRBV12-3 or TRBV12-4 to TRBJ1-6; D remains ambiguous. V lost 3 bases to trimming and J lost 9 bases, with 9 bases between them. The CDR3 is made up of 13 amino acids. For the CDR3, the DNA is TGTGCCAGCAGTTTTGATGGAGGTTCACCCCTCCACTTT. Protein product: CASSFDGGSPLHF.

V and J are TRBV5-6 and TRBJ1-2; TRBD1 matches 8 bases. V trimming: 0 bases; J trimming: 5 bases; junction bases outside the gene matches: 3. The CDR3 is 14 residues long. Looked up from germline, CDR1 is SGHDT and CDR2 is YYEEEE. The CDR3 DNA sequence: TGTGCCAGCAGCTTGGACGGACAGGGTTATGGCTACACCTTC. Amino acid sequence: CASSLDGQGYGYTF.

Many counts were recorded for this clone. The chain carries TRBV27 and TRBJ1-2; D is perhaps TRBD1 (5 bases). The length of the CDR3 is 12 residues. CDR1 and CDR2 from the germline V gene are MNHEY and SMNVEV (reference sequence). Trimming removed 6 bases at V and 7 bases at J, with 12 bases between. This chain's CDR3 is CASSIYGGGYTF. As DNA, the CDR3 is TGTGCCAGCAGCATTTACGGGGGTGGCTACACCTTC.

The V call is TRBV7-9, the J call TRBJ1-1, with TRBD1 identical over 7 bases. Germline values: CDR1 SEHNR, CDR2 FQNEAQ (reference sequence). V shed 4 bases, J shed 1 base, and the junction held 15 bases outside the gene matches. CDR3 length: 18 residues. The CDR3 loop is CASSSSTGTPTWNTEAFF. CDR3 DNA sequence: TGTGCCAGCAGCTCATCGACAGGGACTCCTACCTGGAACACTGAAGCTTTCTTT.

This clone has only a few counts. The chain combines TRBV5-6 with TRBJ1-4, with 10 bases fitting TRBD1. J was trimmed by 6 bases and V by 3 bases; bases with no gene match: 5. The germline V gene encodes CDR1 SGHDT and CDR2 YYEEEE. The CDR3 consists of 15 residues. The CDR3 loop is CASSYRGQGYEKLFF. CDR3 in DNA: TGTGCCAGCAGCTACCGGGGACAGGGGTATGAAAAACTGTTTTTT.

The J gene is TRBJ2-7, the V gene TRBV14, with TRBD2 identical over 7 bases. Germline-derived CDR1 and CDR2 are SGHDN and FVKESK. The CDR3 totals 13 residues. Trimming at V came to 6 bases and at J to 3 bases, leaving 5 bases not matched to a gene. The CDR3 region is CASSPSGVYEQYF. CDR3 coding DNA: TGTGCCAGCAGTCCAAGCGGGGTCTACGAGCAGTACTTC.

In DNA, the CDR3 is TGTGCCAGCAGTCGAGAACTCGCTGAAGCTTTCTTT. Amino acids: CASSRELAEAFF. The rearrangement joins TRBV11-2 to TRBJ1-1; no reliable D call. This CDR3 has 12 amino acids. Germline V gene lookup returns CDR1 SGHAT and CDR2 FQNNGV. Trimming left V 6 bases short and J 6 bases short, with 11 bases between. Filled out from reference TRBV11-2 and TRBJ1-1, the complete variable domain reads EAGVAQSPRYKIIEKRQSVAFWCNPISGHATLYWYQQILGQGPKLLIQFQNNGVVDDSQLPKDRFSAERLKGVDSTLKIQPAKLEDSAVYLCASSRELAEAFFGQGTRLTVV.

This sequence joins TRBV30 and TRBJ2-5; 12 nucleotides line up with TRBD2. V gave up 2 bases and J gave up 5 bases; unmatched junction bases: 6. The CDR3 sequence is 15 residues long. Germline lookup yields CDR1 GTSNPN and CDR2 SVGIG (reference sequence). The CDR3 here is CAWSTGLAGLETQYF. The CDR3 DNA follows: TGTGCCTGGAGTACCGGACTAGCGGGGCTCGAGACCCAGTACTTC.

The chain has TRBV5-6 and TRBJ2-7; 8 nucleotides line up with TRBD2. The CDR3 is 15 residues long. J was trimmed by 3 bases and V by 0 bases; bases with no gene match: 5. The germline CDR1 and CDR2 sequences are SGHDT and YYEEEE. CDR3 sequence: CASSLGASGGYEQYF. The CDR3 coding sequence is TGTGCCAGCAGCTTGGGAGCCAGCGGGGGCTACGAGCAGTACTTC.

V is TRBV18 and J is TRBJ2-1; D is undetermined. V dropped 3 bases and J dropped 0 bases, with 9 bases sitting between them. Germline V lookup: CDR1 KGHSH, CDR2 LQKENI. This CDR3 is built from 15 residues. The CDR3 is CASSPPNPSYNEQFF. The CDR3 coding sequence is TGTGCCAGCTCACCCCCTAACCCCTCCTACAATGAGCAGTTCTTC.

CDR3 amino acids: CASSRTTLNSYGYTF. CDR3 sequence (DNA): TGCGCCAGCAGCCGTACCACCCTGAACAGCTATGGCTACACCTTC. V usage is TRBV5-1 and J usage is TRBJ1-2, with D unresolved. Trimming removed 4 bases at V and 4 bases at J, with 17 bases between. The CDR3 has 15 residues. Germline loops: CDR1 SGHRS, CDR2 YFSETQ. The complete variable domain, with remaining parts taken from reference TRBV5-1 and TRBJ1-2, reads KAGVTQTPRYLIKTRGQQVTLSCSPISGHRSVSWYQQTPGQGLQFLFEYFSETQRNKGNFPGRFSGRQFSNSRSEMNVSTLELGDSALYLCASSRTTLNSYGYTFGSGTRLTVV.

The rearrangement uses TRBV5-4 and TRBJ2-3; D is perhaps TRBD2 (7 bases). Looked up from germline, CDR1 is SGHNT and CDR2 is YYREEE (reference sequence). V dropped 4 bases and J dropped 0 bases, with 12 bases sitting between them. The CDR3 runs 15 residues. The CDR3 bases are TGTGCCAGCAGCCCGAGGGGGGGGAGCACAGATACGCAGTATTTT. Translation gives CASSPRGGSTDTQYF.

Only one count was recorded for this clone. J is TRBJ2-2 and V is TRBV5-6; 7 nucleotides line up with TRBD1. Trimming cost V 0 bases and J 1 base; bases outside gene matches: 0. The CDR3 is 15 amino acids. In germline, CDR1 is SGHDT, CDR2 YYEEEE. The CDR3 region has the DNA TGTGCCAGCAGCTTGGGGACAGGGAACACCGGGGAGCTGTTTTTT. It specifies CASSLGTGNTGELFF.

The rearrangement joins TRBV5-4 to TRBJ2-1; 8 bases agree with TRBD2. The CDR3 contains 14 residues. The V and J ends lost 4 bases and 7 bases, in that order; junction bases with no gene match: 7. Looked up from germline, CDR1 is SGHNT and CDR2 is YYREEE (reference sequence). The CDR3 loop reads CASSRGGSRNEQFF. CDR3 in DNA: TGTGCCAGCAGCCGGGGGGGTTCGCGTAATGAGCAGTTCTTC. Based on the CDR3 plus reference TRBV5-4 and TRBJ2-1, the full variable domain is ETGVTQSPTHLIKTRGQQVTLRCSSQSGHNTVSWYQQALGQGPQFIFQYYREEENGRGNFPPRFSGLQFPNYSSELNVNALELDDSALYLCASSRGGSRNEQFFGPGTRLTVL.

The J gene is TRBJ1-2, the V gene TRBV18; D gene ambiguous. CDR3 length equals 12 residues. Trimming pared 3 bases from V and 0 bases from J, leaving 2 bases between. Germline V CDR1 and CDR2: KGHSH, LQKENI. The CDR3 sequence: CASSPTNYGYTF. The CDR3 nucleotides read TGTGCCAGCTCACCTACTAACTATGGCTACACCTTC.

This clone occurred a few times. The J gene is TRBJ2-5, the V gene TRBV20-1, with TRBD2 as a possible D gene (6 bases). V lost 8 bases to trimming and J lost 4 bases, with 11 bases between them. The CDR3 contains 11 residues. Germline CDR1 reads DFQATT; CDR2 reads SNEGSKA (reference sequence). The CDR3 DNA reads as TGCAGTTTCCTACTAGCAGAGACCCAGTACTTC. Its protein product is CSFLLAETQYF.

The V call is TRBV19, the J call TRBJ2-7, with 11 bases aligning to TRBD1. The length of the CDR3 is 14 residues. Looked up from germline, CDR1 is LNHDA and CDR2 is SQIVND (reference sequence). V shed 5 bases and J 3 bases; nucleotides not matched to a gene: 3. The CDR3 protein is CASSPGTGGYEQYF. CDR3 nucleotides: TGTGCCAGTAGTCCCGGGACAGGGGGCTACGAGCAGTACTTC.